A single sample gave rise to the 26 T cell receptor beta chains below, sequenced in a study of T cell responses to AZD1222 COVID-19 vaccine. This table comes from immunoSEQ multiplex PCR, and its TCRdb copy is limited to in-frame clones, with some not included. The sample includes just over 150,000 clones, about 87% seen only once; the top ten take about 9%. The sample here was peripheral blood, taken 28 days after the second AZD1222 dose. The source of these receptors is an adult who received the AZD1222 COVID-19 vaccine.

The chain carries TRBV28 and TRBJ1-5; D is perhaps TRBD1 (5 bases). The CDR3 length is 13 residues. Germline assignment: CDR1 MDHEN and CDR2 SYDVKM. Trimming cost V 8 bases and J 9 bases, with 17 bases left between them. The CDR3 DNA sequence: TGTGCCAGCTGGGGGGGGTGGAAAGGGCCCCAGCATTTT. Protein product: CASWGGWKGPQHF.

V gene TRBV15 combines with J gene TRBJ1-2; D call uncertain. The CDR3 totals 13 residues. V lost 3 bases and J 6 bases, leaving 11 bases between the germline ends. The germline V gene encodes CDR1 LNHNV and CDR2 YYDKDF (reference sequence). The CDR3: CATSRGGLDGYTF. CDR3 bases: TGTGCCACCAGCAGGGGCGGATTGGATGGCTACACCTTC.

The chain recombines TRBV18 with TRBJ2-5; D is perhaps TRBD2 (5 bases). Germline CDR1 reads KGHSH; CDR2 reads LQKENI. The CDR3 is made up of 16 amino acids. V shed 1 base and J shed 5 bases, with 17 bases lying between them. The CDR3 region has the DNA TGTGCCAGCTCACCACTCGTCTTAGGGCCGGGGGAGACCCAGTACTTC. Amino acids: CASSPLVLGPGETQYF.

V usage is TRBV9 and J usage is TRBJ2-2, with 7 bases aligning to TRBD2. Germline lookup yields CDR1 SGDLS and CDR2 YYNGEE. This CDR3 is 14 amino acids long. J was trimmed by 4 bases and V by 7 bases; bases with no gene match: 7. The CDR3 DNA is TGTGCCAGCGGGCGGACGGGGGGCACCGGGGAGCTGTTTTTT. This codes for CASGRTGGTGELFF. Together with reference TRBV9 and TRBJ2-2, the CDR3 gives the full variable domain: DSGVTQTPKHLITATGQRVTLRCSPRSGDLSVYWYQQSLDQGLQFLIQYYNGEERAKGNILERFSAQQFPDLHSELNLSSLELGDSALYFCASGRTGGTGELFFGEGSRLTVL.

The chain joins TRBV18 to TRBJ2-7, with TRBD1 identical over 7 bases. The CDR3 extends over 15 amino acids. Germline lookup yields CDR1 KGHSH and CDR2 LQKENI. Germline trimming cut 3 bases from V and 2 bases from J; bases unmatched to any gene: 7. CDR3 nucleotides: TGTGCCAGCTCACCTCTACAGGGACAGACCTACGAGCAGTACTTC. This translates into CASSPLQGQTYEQYF.

V is TRBV5-6 and J is TRBJ2-7; no reliable D call. Germline V gene data show CDR1 as SGHDT and CDR2 as YYEEEE. This CDR3 is built from 15 residues. Trimming took off 1 base at V and 1 base at J, with 12 bases between the two ends. The CDR3 nucleotides are TGTGCCAGCAGCTTGAGATTCACATCGTCCTACGAGCAGTACTTC. Amino acids: CASSLRFTSSYEQYF.

The chain employs TRBV7-2 and TRBJ2-3; 11 bases agree with TRBD2. This CDR3 is built from 14 residues. Germline lookup yields CDR1 SGHTA and CDR2 FQGNSA. V gave up 5 bases and J gave up 8 bases; unmatched junction bases: 6. The CDR3, as DNA: TGTGCCAGCAGCCCAACTAGCGGGAGTGGTACGCAGTATTTT. It is translated as CASSPTSGSGTQYF. Based on the CDR3 plus reference TRBV7-2 and TRBJ2-3, the full variable domain is GAGVSQSPSNKVTEKGKDVELRCDPISGHTALYWYRQSLGQGLEFLIYFQGNSAPDKSGLPSDRFSAERTGGSVSTLTIQRTQQEDSAVYLCASSPTSGSGTQYFGPGTRLTVL.

This clone has just one count. The V call is TRBV11-2, the J call TRBJ2-2, with a possible D match to TRBD2 (6 bases). The CDR3 is 15 residues long. Looked up from germline, CDR1 is SGHAT and CDR2 is FQNNGV. Trimming took off 5 bases at V and 0 bases at J, with 10 bases between the two ends. This CDR3 is CASSPGLSNTGELFF. The CDR3 DNA is TGTGCCAGCAGCCCGGGACTTTCGAACACCGGGGAGCTGTTTTTT.

The V gene is TRBV28, the J gene TRBJ2-5; D might be TRBD2 (7 bases). CDR1 and CDR2 from the germline V gene are MDHEN and SYDVKM. V lost 1 base and J 3 bases, leaving 15 bases between the germline ends. This CDR3 is built from 16 residues. The CDR3 region is CASSLLGGGLEETQYF. In nucleotides, the CDR3 is TGTGCCAGCAGTTTATTAGGGGGGGGGCTAGAAGAGACCCAGTACTTC.

This clone was counted a single time. This chain joins TRBV20-1 and TRBJ1-2, with D tentatively TRBD1 (5 bases). CDR3 size: 11 residues. The V gene lost 6 bases and the J gene lost 5 bases, with 10 bases spanning the gap. From germline, CDR1 is DFQATT and CDR2 SNEGSKA (reference sequence). CDR3 residues: CSARTRYGYTF. CDR3 bases: TGCAGTGCAAGGACACGGTATGGCTACACCTTC.

The chain's CDR3 is CALTPGTGGPYHVYEQYF. CDR3 DNA sequence: TGCGCCCTCACCCCAGGGACAGGGGGCCCCTATCATGTCTACGAGCAGTACTTC. The chain recombines TRBV5-1 with TRBJ2-7, with 12 bases matching TRBD1. The CDR3 has 18 amino acids. The ends lost 10 bases at V and 3 bases at J; junction bases unmatched: 20. Per the germline V gene, CDR1 is SGHRS and CDR2 is YFSETQ.

The chain uses TRBV21-1 and TRBJ2-4; TRBD2 reflects the table's D call only, with no check against the DNA. TRBV21-1 is listed as a pseudogene. This CDR3 spans 15 amino acids. CDR3 bases: TGTGCCAGCACAAGGACTAGCGGGTCCAAAAACATTCAGTACTTC. Encoded protein: CASTRTSGSKNIQYF.

The rearrangement joins TRBV29-1 to TRBJ2-3; tentative D call: TRBD1 (5 bases). V lost 4 bases to trimming and J lost 2 bases, with 13 bases between them. CDR3 length: 14 amino acids. The germline V gene has CDR1 SQVTM and CDR2 ANQGSEA. The CDR3 nucleotides read TGCAGCGTTGGGGGCGGACCTTCCACAGATACGCAGTATTTT. Residues: CSVGGGPSTDTQYF.

CDR3 loop: CASSQAGGNTGELFF. Written as DNA, the CDR3 is TGTGCCAGCAGCCAAGCGGGGGGGAACACCGGGGAGCTGTTTTTT. The rearrangement links TRBV14 to TRBJ2-2, with TRBD2 matching 7 bases. Germline values: CDR1 SGHDN, CDR2 FVKESK. V trimming: 1 base; J trimming: 1 base; junction bases outside the gene matches: 0. This CDR3 is 15 amino acids long.

The rearrangement links TRBV15 to TRBJ2-1; D might be TRBD2 (5 bases). The germline CDR1 and CDR2 sequences are LNHNV and YYDKDF (reference sequence). V gave up 5 bases and J gave up 6 bases, with 11 bases separating them. The CDR3 consists of 13 residues. CDR3 residues: CATSGTSSNEQFF. The CDR3 region has the DNA TGTGCCACCAGCGGAACTAGTTCCAATGAGCAGTTCTTC.

The V and J genes are TRBV7-2 and TRBJ1-2; tentatively, D is TRBD1 (6 bases). The CDR3 has 15 residues. The germline V and J ends were trimmed by 7 bases and 8 bases, with 23 bases remaining between them. Germline V gene sequence: CDR1 SGHTA, CDR2 FQGNSA. CDR3 residues: CASTPQWGASGGYTF. Here the CDR3 DNA reads TGTGCCAGCACCCCCCAGTGGGGGGCCTCTGGGGGCTACACCTTC.

V gene TRBV4-1 combines with J gene TRBJ2-7, with D possibly TRBD2 on 5 matching bases. Between the trimmed V and J ends, which lost 1 base and 3 bases, there was a span of 19 bases. The CDR3 spans 17 residues. Per the germline V gene, CDR1 is MGHRA and CDR2 is YSYEKL. The CDR3 spells CASSQGSGDLGVYEQYF. Here the CDR3 DNA reads TGCGCCAGCAGCCAAGGGTCCGGAGACCTCGGGGTCTACGAGCAGTACTTC.

The CDR3 bases are TGTGCCAGCTCATCTGGCTATGGCTACACCTTC. It yields the protein CASSSGYGYTF. The chain uses TRBV12-3 or TRBV12-4 and TRBJ1-2; D not certain. V gave up 8 bases and J gave up 4 bases, with 8 bases separating them. This CDR3 comprises 11 residues.

The chain employs TRBV7-2 and TRBJ2-7; 7 bases agree with TRBD2. Germline-derived CDR1 and CDR2 are SGHTA and FQGNSA. The trim removed 5 bases at V and 8 bases at J, leaving 9 bases unmatched. The CDR3 has 13 residues. The CDR3 region is CASSPQGTTQQYF. The CDR3 region has the DNA TGTGCCAGCAGCCCCCAAGGGACTACGCAGCAGTACTTC.

This CDR3 is CASSPLTQLRNEQYF. The CDR3 region has the DNA TGTGCCAGCAGCCCCCTGACCCAACTTAGGAACGAGCAGTACTTC. V gene TRBV7-9 combines with J gene TRBJ2-7; D not certain. The CDR3 is made up of 15 amino acids. The V and J ends lost 5 bases and 5 bases respectively, with 19 bases between them. CDR1 is SEHNR, CDR2 FQNEAQ, per germline (reference sequence).

The gene calls are TRBV12-2 and TRBJ2-7; the listed D gene, TRBD2, was not tested against the DNA. TRBV12-2 represents a pseudogene. This CDR3 has 16 residues. The CDR3, as DNA: TGTGCAAGTCGCTTAGCTAGCCCCCCTAGCTCCTACGAGCAGTACTTC. It specifies CASRLASPPSSYEQYF.

V and J are TRBV29-1 and TRBJ2-3, with 11 bases fitting TRBD1. The CDR3 runs to 14 residues. The ends lost 6 bases at V and 6 bases at J; junction bases unmatched: 8. CDR1 SQVTM and CDR2 ANQGSEA come from the germline V gene. CDR3 sequence (DNA): TGCAGCGTAGGGCGGACAGGGGGCATGGATACGCAGTATTTT. Encoded protein: CSVGRTGGMDTQYF.

The V and J genes are TRBV19 and TRBJ2-7, with 9 bases lining up with TRBD2. Germline loops: CDR1 LNHDA, CDR2 SQIVND (reference sequence). This CDR3 is built from 16 residues. Unmatched junction bases numbered 11, after V lost 4 bases and J lost 4 bases. CDR3 sequence: CASSSFGGRAVYEQYF. CDR3 DNA: TGTGCCAGTAGTAGCTTTGGCGGGAGGGCCGTGTACGAGCAGTACTTC.

The chain employs TRBV6-1 and TRBJ2-5; D is uncertain. This CDR3 contains 15 residues. CDR1 MNHNS and CDR2 SASEGT come from the germline V gene. Trimming cost V 2 bases and J 1 base, with 11 bases left between them. The CDR3 spells CASSENRAPQETQYF. CDR3 nucleotide sequence: TGTGCCAGCAGTGAAAATCGTGCACCCCAAGAGACCCAGTACTTC.

J is TRBJ1-1 and V is TRBV7-2, with TRBD1 identical over 7 bases. The CDR3 has 13 amino acids. The V and J ends lost 3 bases and 5 bases, in that order; junction bases with no gene match: 3. CDR1 SGHTA and CDR2 FQGNSA come from the germline V gene. CDR3 DNA sequence: TGTGCCAGCAGCTTGACAGGGCTTACTGAAGCTTTCTTT. Translated: CASSLTGLTEAFF.

This sequence joins TRBV29-1 and TRBJ2-3; 11 nucleotides agree with TRBD2. With 5 bases clipped from V and 2 bases from J, the junction kept 6 bases outside the gene matches. The germline V gene encodes CDR1 SQVTM and CDR2 ANQGSEA. The CDR3 contains 15 residues. CDR3 nucleotides: TGCAGCGTTTCTGGACTAGCGGGCCCCACAGATACGCAGTATTTT. Amino acid sequence: CSVSGLAGPTDTQYF.